What follows are 12 T cell receptor beta chains derived from one specimen sequenced in a study of beta chain features in type 1 diabetes (dated by TCRdb to 2016 to 2019). Study-wide conclusions, independent of this receptor: Type 1 diabetes patients showed a moderate but significant shortening of TCRB CDR3 length in all four CD4+ subsets.

Antigen specificity for these receptors is unknown. Receptors were amplified or captured by the immunoSEQ multiplex PCR assay. The entire amount of isolated RNA was reverse transcribed using the High Capacity cDNA Reverse Transcription Kit, so the sequenced TCRB transcripts were expressed ones. Sourced from immuneACCESS, this table was stored by TCRdb with only in-frame sequences that have V and J called. A share of the clones is absent; for the studies checked, an unresolved V gene accounts for under half, and the remainder has no known explanation. Present in this sample are 20,000 to 25,000 clones, approximately 57% of which were seen just once. The leading ten clones occupy 0.35% to 0.45% of the sample. The specimen was stem cell memory CD4+ T cells from blood. The cell subset or site label corresponds to: stem cell-like memory CD4+ T cells. Every receptor here comes from a man between 18 and 35 years old with type 1 diabetes.

The chain recombines TRBV9 with TRBJ2-3, with a possible D match to TRBD2 (5 bases). Germline V CDR1 and CDR2: SGDLS, YYNGEE. The germline V and J ends were trimmed by 0 bases and 6 bases, with 17 bases remaining between them. The CDR3 has 16 residues. For the CDR3, the DNA is TGTGCCAGCAGCGTAGGCTCGGCCCGAGGGTGGGATACGCAGTATTTT. Translation gives CASSVGSARGWDTQYF.

The V and J genes are TRBV5-4 and TRBJ1-1; D is unresolved. This CDR3 contains 15 residues. V dropped 4 bases and J dropped 3 bases, with 16 bases sitting between them. Germline CDR1 SGHNT, CDR2 YYREEE (reference sequence). CDR3: CASSPRGGVYTEAFF. Written as DNA, the CDR3 is TGTGCCAGCAGCCCCCGCGGAGGCGTGTACACTGAAGCTTTCTTT.

Regarding this clone: At one boundary the junction diverges from the germline segment, which might be a read error. DNA of the CDR3: TGCGCCAGCAGCCAACACCGGACAGGGCAAGAGACCCAGTACTTC. Translating it yields CASSQHRTGQETQYF. V is TRBV5-4 and J is TRBJ2-5; TRBD1 agrees at 8 bases. Germline CDR1 SGHNT, CDR2 YYREEE (reference sequence). This CDR3 spans 15 amino acids.

This chain links TRBV2 with TRBJ2-5, with 14 bases identical to TRBD2. The junction had 15 bases not matched to a gene; V was cut back by 4 bases and J by 5 bases. The CDR3 has 19 amino acids. Germline assignment: CDR1 SNHLY and CDR2 FYNNEI. In DNA, the CDR3 is TGTGCCAGCAGTGGCCCGACCAGACTAGCGGGGGGGCTGGCGGAGACCCAGTACTTC. This translates into CASSGPTRLAGGLAETQYF.

The chain employs TRBV9 and TRBJ2-2, with a possible D match to TRBD2 (5 bases). Germline-derived CDR1 and CDR2 are SGDLS and YYNGEE. V dropped 0 bases and J dropped 4 bases, with 13 bases sitting between them. There are 16 residues in the CDR3. The CDR3 nucleotides read TGTGCCAGCAGCGTAGAGAGTCGGGGTCCCACCGGGGAGCTGTTTTTT. As protein: CASSVESRGPTGELFF.

The sample holds one count of this clone. The chain carries TRBV5-1 and TRBJ2-1; 15 bases are shared with TRBD2. Germline lookup yields CDR1 SGHRS and CDR2 YFSETQ. This CDR3 region has 15 residues. V was clipped by 4 bases and J by 9 bases; unmatched bases: 5. The CDR3 region is CASSRTSGRALEQFF. In nucleotides, the CDR3 is TGCGCCAGCAGCAGGACTAGCGGGAGGGCCCTTGAGCAGTTCTTC.

This clone was picked up a small number of times. The V and J genes are TRBV28 and TRBJ1-1; D is uncertain. The ends were cut back, 5 bases at V and 3 bases at J, with 10 bases in the middle. The CDR3 has 13 residues. Germline V gene sequence: CDR1 MDHEN, CDR2 SYDVKM. The CDR3 region has the DNA TGTGCCAGCAGTCGTGGGGAGTACACTGAAGCTTTCTTT. This translates into CASSRGEYTEAFF.

The chain uses TRBV30 and TRBJ2-1; TRBD1 matches 7 bases. V lost 2 bases to trimming and J lost 11 bases; unmatched junction nucleotides: 9. This CDR3 region has 13 residues. Looked up from germline, CDR1 is GTSNPN and CDR2 is SVGIG (reference sequence). CDR3 residues: CAWSLGTAAKQFF. As DNA, the CDR3 is TGTGCCTGGAGTTTAGGGACAGCTGCTAAGCAGTTCTTC.

V is TRBV7-2 and J is TRBJ2-5; TRBD1 matches 9 bases. The DNA end is more similar to TRBJ2-7, so the J call may be wrong. Germline CDR1 reads SGHTA; CDR2 reads FQGNSA. This CDR3 comprises 14 residues. CDR3 sequence reads: CASSTQGAAYEQYF. In nucleotides, the CDR3 is TGTGCCAGCAGCACACAGGGGGCTGCCTACGAGCAGTACTTC.

The chain links TRBV28 to TRBJ1-1, with D maybe TRBD1 (5 bases). This CDR3 is built from 16 residues. The V and J ends lost 7 bases and 0 bases respectively, with 18 bases between them. Looked up from germline, CDR1 is MDHEN and CDR2 is SYDVKM. The CDR3, as DNA: TGTGCCAGCAATCCGACAGACCACCCCATGAACACTGAAGCTTTCTTT. It is translated as CASNPTDHPMNTEAFF.

About this clone itself: At one end, the junction sequence differs from germline, possibly due to a read error. The chain has TRBV7-2 and TRBJ2-3, with 10 bases matching TRBD2. The CDR3 totals 11 residues. Per the germline V gene, CDR1 is SGHTA and CDR2 is FQGNSA. CDR3 sequence (DNA): TGTGCCAGCAGCATAGCGGGGGGGCAGTATTTT. This codes for CASSIAGGQYF.

CDR3 amino acids: CAIRGTASDTGELFF. DNA of the CDR3: TGTGCCATCAGGGGGACAGCGAGCGACACCGGGGAGCTGTTTTTT. J is TRBJ2-2 and V is TRBV10-3; 7 bases align to TRBD1. The germline CDR1 and CDR2 sequences are ENHRY and SYGVKD. The CDR3 covers 15 residues. V trimming: 6 bases; J trimming: 3 bases; junction bases outside the gene matches: 7.